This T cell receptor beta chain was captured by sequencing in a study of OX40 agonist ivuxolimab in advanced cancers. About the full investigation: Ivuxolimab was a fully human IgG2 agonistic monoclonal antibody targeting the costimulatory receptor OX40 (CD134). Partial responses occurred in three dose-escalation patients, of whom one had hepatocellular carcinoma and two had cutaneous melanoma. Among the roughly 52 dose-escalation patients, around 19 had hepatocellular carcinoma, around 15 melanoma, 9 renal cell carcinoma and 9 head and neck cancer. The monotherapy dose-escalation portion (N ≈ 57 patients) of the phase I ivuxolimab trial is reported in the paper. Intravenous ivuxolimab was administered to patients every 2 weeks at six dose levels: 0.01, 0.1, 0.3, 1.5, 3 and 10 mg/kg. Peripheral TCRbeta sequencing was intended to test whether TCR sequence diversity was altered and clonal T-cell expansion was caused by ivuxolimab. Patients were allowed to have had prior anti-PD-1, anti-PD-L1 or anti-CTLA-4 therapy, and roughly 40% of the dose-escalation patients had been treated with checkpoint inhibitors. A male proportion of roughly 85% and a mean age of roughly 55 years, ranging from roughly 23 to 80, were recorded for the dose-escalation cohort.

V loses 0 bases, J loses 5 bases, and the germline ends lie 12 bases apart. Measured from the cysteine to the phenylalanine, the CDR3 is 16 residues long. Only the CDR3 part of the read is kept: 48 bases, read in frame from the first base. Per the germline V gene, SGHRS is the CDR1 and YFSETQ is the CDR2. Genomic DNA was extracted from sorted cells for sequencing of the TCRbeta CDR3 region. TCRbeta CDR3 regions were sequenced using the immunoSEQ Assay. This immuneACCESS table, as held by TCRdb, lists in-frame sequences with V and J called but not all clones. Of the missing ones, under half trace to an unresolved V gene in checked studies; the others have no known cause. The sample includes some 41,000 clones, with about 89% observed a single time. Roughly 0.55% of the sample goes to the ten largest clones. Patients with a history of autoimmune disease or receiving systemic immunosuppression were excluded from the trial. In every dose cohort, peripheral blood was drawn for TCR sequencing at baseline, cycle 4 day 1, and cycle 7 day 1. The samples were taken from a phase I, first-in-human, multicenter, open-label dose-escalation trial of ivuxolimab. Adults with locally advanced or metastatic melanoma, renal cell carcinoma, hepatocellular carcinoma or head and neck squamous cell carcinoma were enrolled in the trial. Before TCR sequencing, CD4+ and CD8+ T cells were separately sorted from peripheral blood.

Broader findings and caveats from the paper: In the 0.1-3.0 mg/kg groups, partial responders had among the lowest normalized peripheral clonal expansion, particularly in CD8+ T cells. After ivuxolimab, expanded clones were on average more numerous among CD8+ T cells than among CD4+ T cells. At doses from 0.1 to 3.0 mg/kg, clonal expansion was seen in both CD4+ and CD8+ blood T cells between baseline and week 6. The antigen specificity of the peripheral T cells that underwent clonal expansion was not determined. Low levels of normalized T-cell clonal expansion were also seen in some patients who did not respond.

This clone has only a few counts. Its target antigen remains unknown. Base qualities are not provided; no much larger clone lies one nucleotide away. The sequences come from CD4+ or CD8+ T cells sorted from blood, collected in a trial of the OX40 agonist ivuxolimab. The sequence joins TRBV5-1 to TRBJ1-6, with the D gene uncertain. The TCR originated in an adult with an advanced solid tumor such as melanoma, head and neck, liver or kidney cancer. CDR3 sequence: CASSLDLVSNNSPLHF. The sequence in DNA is TGCGCCAGCAGCTTGGATTTGGTCTCGAATAATTCACCCCTCCACTTT.